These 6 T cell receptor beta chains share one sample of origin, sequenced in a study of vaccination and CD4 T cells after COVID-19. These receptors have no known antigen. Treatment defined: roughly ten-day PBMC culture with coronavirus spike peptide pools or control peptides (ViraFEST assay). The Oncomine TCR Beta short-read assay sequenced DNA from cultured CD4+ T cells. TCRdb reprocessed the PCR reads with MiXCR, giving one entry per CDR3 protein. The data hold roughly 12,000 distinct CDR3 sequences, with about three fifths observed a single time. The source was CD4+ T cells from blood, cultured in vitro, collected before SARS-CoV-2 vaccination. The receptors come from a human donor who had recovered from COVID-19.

CDR3: CASSFGEGSGGYTF. The CDR3 DNA sequence: TGTGCCAGCAGCTTCGGCGAGGGGTCGGGCGGCTACACCTTC. The V call is TRBV11-2, the J call TRBJ1-2; D may be TRBD1 (5 bases). This CDR3 has 14 residues. V was trimmed by 3 bases and J by 8 bases, leaving 16 bases between them. CDR1 and CDR2 (germline): SGHAT, FQNNGV.

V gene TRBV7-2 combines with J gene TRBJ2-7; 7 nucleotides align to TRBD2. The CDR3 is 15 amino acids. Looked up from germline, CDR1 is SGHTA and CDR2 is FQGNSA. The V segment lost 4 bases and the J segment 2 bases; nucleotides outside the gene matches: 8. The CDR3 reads CASSYDSGSPYEQYF. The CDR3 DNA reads TGTGCCAGCAGCTACGATAGCGGGTCACCCTACGAGCAGTACTTC.

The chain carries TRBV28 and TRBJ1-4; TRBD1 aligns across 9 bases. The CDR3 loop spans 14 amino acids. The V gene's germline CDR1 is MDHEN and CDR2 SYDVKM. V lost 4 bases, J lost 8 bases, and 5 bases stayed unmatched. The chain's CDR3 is CASSSGTGLEKLFF. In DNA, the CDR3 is TGTGCCAGCAGTTCCGGGACAGGGTTGGAAAAACTGTTTTTT.

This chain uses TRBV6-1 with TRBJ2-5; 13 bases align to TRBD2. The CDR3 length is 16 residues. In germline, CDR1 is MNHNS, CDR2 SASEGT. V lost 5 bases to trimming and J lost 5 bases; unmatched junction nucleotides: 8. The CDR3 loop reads CASSNPGLAGMETQYF. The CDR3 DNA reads TGTGCCAGCAGTAATCCGGGACTAGCGGGAATGGAGACCCAGTACTTC.

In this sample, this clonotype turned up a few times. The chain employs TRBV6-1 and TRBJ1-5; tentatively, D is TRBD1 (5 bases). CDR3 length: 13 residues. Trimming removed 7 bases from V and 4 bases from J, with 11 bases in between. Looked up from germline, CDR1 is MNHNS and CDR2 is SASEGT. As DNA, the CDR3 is TGTGCCAGCACCAAGGGGTGGAATCAGCCCCAGCATTTT. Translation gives CASTKGWNQPQHF.

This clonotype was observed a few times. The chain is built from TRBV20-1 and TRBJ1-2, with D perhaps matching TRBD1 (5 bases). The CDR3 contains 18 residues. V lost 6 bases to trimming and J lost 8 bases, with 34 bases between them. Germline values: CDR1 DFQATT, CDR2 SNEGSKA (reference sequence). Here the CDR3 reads CSAQIDRSQEGPHGGYTF. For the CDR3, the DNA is TGCAGTGCCCAAATTGACAGATCTCAGGAGGGTCCGCATGGGGGCTACACCTTC.